The rows below give T cell receptor beta chains drawn from one sample of a study of CD8+CD57+ T cells in acquired aplastic anemia. TCRdb re-called the reads with MiXCR, one entry per CDR3 protein. The table has 200,000 to 300,000 distinct CDR3 sequences, around 46% seen once. The sequencing input was sorted CD4+, CD8+, or CD8+CD57+ T cells (not recorded which) from PBMCs. These receptors were collected from a human donor with aplastic anemia. The CDR3 runs from the conserved cysteine through the conserved F or W. The D gene is left open where the match is weak. Only some rows state a clone size, as once, few, many or a class for expanded clones.

>TRBV9|NA|15|TRBD2|TRBJ2-1
CASSPSGGVYNEQFF
TGTGCCAGCAGCCCTAGCGGGGGGGTCTACAATGAGCAGTTCTTC
>TRBV7-9|many|14|TRBD2|TRBJ2-7
CASSPSGGSYEQYF
TGTGCCAGCAGCCCCTCGGGAGGATCCTACGAGCAGTACTTC
>TRBV20-1|NA|11|NA|TRBJ2-7
CSARAFYEQYF
TGCAGTGCTAGAGCGTTCTACGAGCAGTACTTC
>TRBV10-3|NA|14|TRBD1|TRBJ1-1
CAIKEDRGNTEAFF
TGTGCCATCAAGGAGGACAGGGGAAACACTGAAGCTTTCTTT
>TRBV20-1|NA|14|TRBD1|TRBJ1-6
CSATDRDSYSPLHF
TGCAGTGCTACTGACAGGGATAGTTATTCACCCCTCCACTTT
>TRBV28|few|14|TRBD2|TRBJ2-3
CASSIRTSFSTQYF
TGTGCCAGCAGTATTAGGACTAGTTTTTCGACGCAGTATTTT
>TRBV19|many|14|NA|TRBJ1-2
CASSTPGRTYGYTF
TGTGCCAGTAGTACACCGGGACGTACCTATGGCTACACCTTC
>TRBV2|NA|11|NA|TRBJ2-1
CASSELNEQFF
TGTGCCAGCAGTGAACTCAATGAGCAGTTCTTC
>TRBV20-1|NA|15|TRBD1|TRBJ1-5
CSATFGQGPSWPQHF
TGCAGTGCTACCTTTGGACAGGGCCCATCTTGGCCCCAGCATTTT
>TRBV10-3|many|14|TRBD1|TRBJ2-7
CAISETTGIYEQYF
TGTGCCATCAGTGAAACGACAGGGATCTACGAGCAGTACTTC
>TRBV27|few|14|TRBD1|TRBJ1-3
CASSTGGSGNTIYF
TGTGCCAGCTCTACAGGGGGCTCTGGAAACACCATATATTTT
>TRBV7-3|NA|15|NA|TRBJ2-1
CASSLRVGRGDEQFF
TGTGCCAGCAGCTTGAGGGTCGGGAGAGGTGATGAGCAGTTCTTC
>TRBV12-3/TRBV12-4|NA|16|TRBD1|TRBJ2-3
CASRQKWTGKTDTQYF
TGTGCCAGCAGACAAAAATGGACAGGGAAAACAGATACGCAGTATTTT
>TRBV7-2|once|17|NA|TRBJ2-7
CASSHEVGRGPRYEQYF
TGTGCCAGCAGCCATGAAGTGGGGCGGGGACCGCGATACGAGCAGTACTTC
>TRBV5-1|many|13|NA|TRBJ1-5
CASSLESNQPQHF
TGCGCCAGCAGCTTGGAAAGCAATCAGCCCCAGCATTTT
>TRBV6-4|NA|14|TRBD2|TRBJ2-1
CASSDGSGGNEQFF
TGTGCCAGCAGTGACGGTAGCGGGGGTAATGAGCAGTTCTTC
>TRBV7-9|NA|14|NA|TRBJ1-1
CAGSPNGYNTEAFF
TGTGCCGGCAGCCCTAACGGATACAACACTGAAGCTTTCTTT
>TRBV7-9|many|15|NA|TRBJ2-1
CASSLWRAVINEQFF
TGTGCCAGCAGCTTGTGGAGGGCCGTCATTAATGAGCAGTTCTTC
>TRBV20-1|many|13|NA|TRBJ2-5
CSASGGWQETQYF
TGCAGTGCTAGCGGAGGCTGGCAAGAGACCCAGTACTTC
>TRBV7-2|NA|13|TRBD1|TRBJ2-3
CPSSLDRADTQYF
TGTCCCAGCAGTCTCGACAGGGCAGATACGCAGTATTTT
>TRBV6-2/TRBV6-3|NA|18|NA|TRBJ1-5
CASSYESRGLDSNQPQHF
TGTGCCAGCAGTTACGAGTCCCGAGGACTGGATAGCAATCAGCCCCAGCATTTT
>TRBV2|NA|15|NA|TRBJ2-7
CASSLLWAGDYEQYF
TGTGCCAGCAGTCTCCTCTGGGCAGGGGACTACGAGCAGTACTTC
>TRBV7-3|few|14|TRBD2|TRBJ2-3
CASSFVAGADTQYF
TGTGCCAGCAGTTTTGTAGCGGGAGCGGATACGCAGTATTTT
>TRBV9|few|16|TRBD2|TRBJ2-1
CASSEGDSGGVYEQFF
TGTGCCAGCAGCGAGGGGGACAGCGGGGGGGTCTATGAGCAGTTCTTC
>TRBV29-1|NA|12|NA|TRBJ2-5
CSVGTAPETQYF
TGCAGCGTTGGGACAGCCCCAGAGACCCAGTACTTC
>TRBV10-3|NA|15|NA|TRBJ2-3
CAINTGLHSTDTQYF
TGTGCCATCAATACGGGTCTCCATAGCACAGATACGCAGTATTTT
>TRBV2|once|14|NA|TRBJ1-4
CASSDTDIYEKLFF
TGTGCCAGCAGTGACACGGACATCTATGAAAAACTGTTTTTT
>TRBV29-1|NA|14|NA|TRBJ1-2
CSAGGTNRHYGYTF
TGCAGCGCGGGGGGGACGAACCGCCACTATGGCTACACCTTC
>TRBV29-1|NA|13|NA|TRBJ2-7
CSVAWEVTYEQYF
TGCAGCGTTGCATGGGAAGTAACCTACGAGCAGTACTTC